Listed below are T cell receptor beta chains from one sample, sequenced in a study of shared clonotypes between healthy human individuals. Sequencing used immunoSEQ multiplex PCR; TCRdb keeps in-frame clones, though not all of them. This sample yields 2 million to 3 million clones, of which 80% to 95% are seen a single time; around 0.4% belongs to the top ten. Sequencing input: naive CD4+ T cells from PBMCs. The source is a young man in good health. Some clones in this sample may be carry-over from other donors' samples. CDR3s leave out the opening cysteine and the closing phenylalanine or tryptophan.

v_call	j_call	cdr3_aa
TRBV2	TRBJ1-2	ASTPGPLYGYT
TRBV5-1	TRBJ2-6	ASSFQGSSGANVLT
TRBV5-4	TRBJ2-1	ASRNPSGGPGNEQF
TRBV6-1	TRBJ2-5	ASSRLAGLQETQY
TRBV7-2	TRBJ2-7	ASSLMTSGRGKQY
TRBV7-2	TRBJ1-5	ASSLVDGNQPQH
TRBV5-1	TRBJ2-4	ASKRGGAKNIQY
TRBV19	TRBJ2-7	ASSSFRDLNSYEQY
TRBV4-3	TRBJ1-2	ASSQNRGLDYGYT
TRBV18	TRBJ2-1	ASSPVAGGNNEQF
TRBV2	TRBJ2-3	ASRGDRHTDTQY
TRBV9	TRBJ1-3	ASSVDADSGNTIY
TRBV10-3	TRBJ2-2	AMRIGEINTGELF
TRBV7-9	TRBJ2-1	ASSTAGALAHEQF
TRBV2	TRBJ1-2	ASRQTGEGYT
TRBV28	TRBJ1-5	ASSWDGRNQPQH
TRBV4-2	TRBJ2-1	ASAYSGEYYNEQF
TRBV28	TRBJ1-1	ASSSLGGGSTEAF
TRBV6-6	TRBJ2-7	ASSYLGDGYEQY
TRBV28	TRBJ2-5	ASSLEPGPQETQY
TRBV5-1	TRBJ2-1	ASSVDLAASSYNEQF
TRBV19	TRBJ2-7	ASRRSTGRSYEQY
TRBV7-9	TRBJ1-1	ASSPRKAEAF
TRBV30	TRBJ2-3	AWSVRATDTQY
TRBV7-8	TRBJ1-1	ASSFSVERTKEAF
TRBV5-1	TRBJ2-5	ASSAGPGETQY
TRBV28	TRBJ2-2	ASVARHTGELF
TRBV6-5	TRBJ2-7	ASSRGQARTYEQY
TRBV7-3	TRBJ2-1	ASRGTRSSYNEQF
TRBV11-2	TRBJ2-5	ASSLQETQY
TRBV18	TRBJ1-1	ASSPPGRGRREAF
TRBV19	TRBJ2-3	ASSLSGTDTQY
TRBV29-1	TRBJ1-2	SVQGRGYT
TRBV7-3	TRBJ2-1	ASSLSTSSYNEQF
TRBV15	TRBJ2-7	ATSSGTAHQY
TRBV21-1	TRBJ1-3	ASRGTGPISGNTIY
TRBV28	TRBJ2-7	ASIQGGVRHEQY
TRBV2	TRBJ1-2	ASGGWPGGEEDYGYT
TRBV6-5	TRBJ2-3	ASRDVGGSPDTQY
TRBV20-1	TRBJ1-2	SATSHRGYT
TRBV9	TRBJ2-1	ASSVGLAGYNEQF
TRBV15	TRBJ2-7	ATSTGTDPYYEQY
TRBV7-2	TRBJ1-4	ASSLGRTNEKLF
TRBV9	TRBJ2-7	ASSPTGREGDEQY
TRBV7-9	TRBJ1-6	ASSLEGDSPLH
TRBV12-5	TRBJ1-1	ASGLVLAKGGGTEAF
TRBV19	TRBJ2-2	ASSFLEGGNTGELF
TRBV21-1	TRBJ2-3	ASSEQGQRDRTDTQY
TRBV27	TRBJ1-4	ASSFPGGNEKLF
TRBV7-2	TRBJ2-5	ASSLGWETQY
TRBV28	TRBJ2-1	ASSKGGLAGPSSYNEQF
TRBV5-1	TRBJ1-4	ASSSGFQGTEKLF
TRBV5-1	TRBJ2-2	ASSPPAGENTGELF
TRBV6-5	TRBJ2-7	ASRLTGAYEQY
TRBV5-4	TRBJ1-1	ASSLGSTEAF